Sequencing of this TCR beta chain was carried out in a study of T cell responses to AZD1222 COVID-19 vaccine. Study-level background: Analyses pooled second doses at about 4 or about 12 weeks.

TCRdb keeps only in-frame clones here, not all; method: immunoSEQ multiplex PCR. The sample contains 140,000 or so clones, 85% to 90% of which appear only once. Details on this clone: What it recognizes is unknown.

Findings and limits, study-wide: Repertoire samples came only from after the peak T cell response. Clonal diversity may have been underestimated in mostly white British donors.

The material sequenced was peripheral blood, taken on day 0 of AZD1222 vaccination. This clonotype was sampled from an adult in good health.

For the CDR3, the DNA is TGTGCCAGTGCCAGTTACACTGAAGCTTTCTTT. Translating it yields CASASYTEAFF. The chain links TRBV19 to TRBJ1-1, with D uncertain. CDR3 length: 11 amino acids. Germline lookup yields CDR1 LNHDA and CDR2 SQIVND (reference sequence). The germline V and J ends were trimmed by 8 bases and 3 bases, with 7 bases remaining between them.